This T cell receptor beta chain was identified in a study of blood T cell repertoires in COVID-19. The V end was cut by 1 base, the J end by 2 bases, with 14 bases between. Per the germline V gene, CDR1 is LNHNV and CDR2 is YYDKDF (reference sequence). The CDR3 sequence is 16 residues long. Clones were sequenced by immunoSEQ multiplex PCR, and TCRdb holds only the in-frame ones, with some missing. The table includes 150,000 to 200,000 clones, around 90% detected once. Sequencing was carried out using peripheral blood. The rearrangement joins TRBV15 to TRBJ1-2; TRBD1 might be the D (6 bases). The clonotype originates from a woman between 45 and 65 years old with acute or convalescent COVID-19. The CDR3 DNA is TGTGCCACCAGCAGAGCAGGGGCGATTGGGAACTATGGCTACACCTTC. This gives the protein CATSRAGAIGNYGYTF.